This TCR beta chain was identified during a study of blood T cell repertoires in COVID-19. Study summary: Samples came from the United States, Italy and Spain, spanning acute and convalescent COVID-19. Sample material is recorded as cDNA or gDNA derived from T cells, B-cell-depleted T cells, or PBMCs.

Per the study methods: The authors estimated nucleated cell counts from reference gene primer amplification. Here immunoSEQ multiplex PCR was the method, and the copy in TCRdb shows in-frame clones only, minus some. The V and J calls and clone size are taken from that table; D and trimming were inferred from the DNA. This sample has more than 150,000 clones, with about 80% found just once. The CDR3 has 14 amino acids. The germline V gene has CDR1 SGDLS and CDR2 YYNGEE. With 0 bases removed from V and 1 base from J, the gap between germline ends came to 7 bases. The rearrangement links TRBV9 to TRBJ1-1; D is ambiguous. The sample taken for sequencing was peripheral blood. The sequence was obtained from a human donor in a cohort sampled during active COVID-19. CDR3 region: CASSVEAGNTEAFF. The DNA for the CDR3 is TGTGCCAGCAGCGTAGAGGCAGGGAACACTGAAGCTTTCTTT. Variable domain in full (rest from reference TRBV9 and TRBJ1-1): DSGVTQTPKHLITATGQRVTLRCSPRSGDLSVYWYQQSLDQGLQFLIQYYNGEERAKGNILERFSAQQFPDLHSELNLSSLELGDSALYFCASSVEAGNTEAFFGQGTRLTVV.